This T cell receptor beta chain was sequenced for a study of tumor and adjacent non-tumor tissue in lung cancer. The ends lost 0 bases at V and 4 bases at J; junction bases unmatched: 11. There are 17 residues in the CDR3. The germline V gene encodes CDR1 DFQATT and CDR2 SNEGSKA (reference sequence). Three rounds of nested PCR, following a modified ARM-PCR protocol, produced the TCRbeta library. Each CDR3 protein is one row after TCRdb ran MiXCR on the multiplex PCR reads. The data hold fewer than 100,000 distinct CDR3 sequences, with over 60% observed a single time. This sample's RNA came from whole unsorted tissue.

The sequencing sample was made of lung tumor tissue. This TCR was sampled from a woman in her thirties or forties with non-small cell lung cancer. The rearrangement uses TRBV20-1 and TRBJ2-5, with 10 bases that match TRBD2. The CDR3 DNA sequence: TGCAGTGCTAGAGATAAAGCGAAGCGGGGGGGCTTAGAGACCCAGTACTTC. Translation gives CSARDKAKRGGLETQYF.